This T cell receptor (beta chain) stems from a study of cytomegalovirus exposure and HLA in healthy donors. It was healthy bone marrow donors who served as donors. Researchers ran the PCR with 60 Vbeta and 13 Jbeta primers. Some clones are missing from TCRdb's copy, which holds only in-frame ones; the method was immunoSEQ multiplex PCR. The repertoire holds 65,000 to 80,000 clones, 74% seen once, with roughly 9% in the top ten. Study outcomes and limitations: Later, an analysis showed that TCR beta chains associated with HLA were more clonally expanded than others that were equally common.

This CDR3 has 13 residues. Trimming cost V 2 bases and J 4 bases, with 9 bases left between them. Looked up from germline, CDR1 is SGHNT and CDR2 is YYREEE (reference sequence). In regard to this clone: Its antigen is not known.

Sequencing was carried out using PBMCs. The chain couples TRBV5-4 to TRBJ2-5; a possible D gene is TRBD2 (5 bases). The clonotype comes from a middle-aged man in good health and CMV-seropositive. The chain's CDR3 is CASSLDYGETQYF. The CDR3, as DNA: TGTGCCAGCAGCTTAGACTACGGAGAGACCCAGTACTTC.